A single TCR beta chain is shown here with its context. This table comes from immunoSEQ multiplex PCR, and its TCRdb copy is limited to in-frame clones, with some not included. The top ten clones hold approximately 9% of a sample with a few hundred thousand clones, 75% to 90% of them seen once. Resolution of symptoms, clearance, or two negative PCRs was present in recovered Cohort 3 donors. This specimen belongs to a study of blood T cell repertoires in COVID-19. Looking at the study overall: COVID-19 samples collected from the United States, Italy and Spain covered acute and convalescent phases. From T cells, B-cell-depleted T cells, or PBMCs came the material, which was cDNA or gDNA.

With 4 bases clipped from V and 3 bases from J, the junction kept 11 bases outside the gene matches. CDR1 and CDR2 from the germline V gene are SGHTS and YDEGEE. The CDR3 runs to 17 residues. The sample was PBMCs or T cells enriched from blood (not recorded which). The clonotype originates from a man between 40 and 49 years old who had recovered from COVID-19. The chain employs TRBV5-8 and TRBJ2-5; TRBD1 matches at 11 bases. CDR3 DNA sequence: TGTGCCAGCAGCCTCGGGACAGGGGGTCTGTTTAAAGAGACCCAGTACTTC. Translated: CASSLGTGGLFKETQYF.